The 27 T cell receptor beta chains below come from one sample, sequenced in a study of T cell responses to AZD1222 COVID-19 vaccine (dated by TCRdb to about 2021). Library generation was performed with the immunoSEQ multiplex PCR assay. The table was pulled from immuneACCESS by TCRdb, which kept in-frame rearrangements only. Such tables lose some clones; where checked, under half of the loss comes from unresolved V genes, and the rest has no known cause. Present in this sample are tens of thousands of clones, roughly 84% of which were seen just once. The ten most abundant clones make up around 24% of the sample. Taken with the paper, the label for time point translates to: baseline before first vaccination. Sequencing used peripheral blood, obtained on day 0 of AZD1222 vaccination. The receptors shown here come from an adult in good health.

The CDR3 loop reads CACNRGLDTEAFF. CDR3 nucleotide sequence: TGTGCCTGTAACAGGGGGCTGGACACTGAAGCTTTCTTT. The rearrangement links TRBV30 to TRBJ1-1; 9 bases match TRBD1. The CDR3 extends over 13 amino acids. Germline CDR1 reads GTSNPN; CDR2 reads SVGIG (reference sequence). The V segment lost 6 bases and the J segment 3 bases; nucleotides outside the gene matches: 5.

This clone was seen once. This chain uses TRBV28 with TRBJ2-5, with 8 bases aligning to TRBD1. Germline V gene data show CDR1 as MDHEN and CDR2 as SYDVKM. The length of the CDR3 is 14 residues. V gave up 5 bases and J gave up 6 bases; unmatched junction bases: 8. The CDR3 region has the DNA TGTGCCAGCAGTCCACGGACAGGGATGCAGACCCAGTACTTC. Translated: CASSPRTGMQTQYF. The full variable domain, its missing parts supplied by reference TRBV28 and TRBJ2-5, is DVKVTQSSRYLVKRTGEKVFLECVQDMDHENMFWYRQDPGLGLRLIYFSYDVKMKEKGDIPEGYSVSREKKERFSLILESASTNQTSMYLCASSPRTGMQTQYFGPGTRLLVL.

The V gene is TRBV7-3, the J gene TRBJ2-3, with D possibly being TRBD2 (6 bases). The V end lost 1 base, the J end lost 2 bases, and 10 bases lay between the germline ends. The CDR3 sequence is 15 residues long. Germline V CDR1 and CDR2: SGHTA, FQGTGA. The CDR3 loop reads CASSLISGDTDTQYF. CDR3 sequence (DNA): TGTGCCAGCAGCTTAATCTCGGGGGACACAGATACGCAGTATTTT.

CDR3 nucleotide sequence: TGTGCCAGCAGCTTCCCCCTGGGCAGCGGGGGGGCCCGAGAGCAGTTCTTC. Amino acids: CASSFPLGSGGAREQFF. The J gene is TRBJ2-1, the V gene TRBV13; 10 nucleotides match TRBD2. The germline V gene has CDR1 PRHDT and CDR2 FYEKMQ (reference sequence). The trim removed 3 bases at V and 10 bases at J, leaving 15 bases unmatched. This CDR3 has 17 residues.

The J gene is TRBJ2-1, the V gene TRBV7-9; 8 bases align to TRBD1. The germline gives CDR1 SEHNR, CDR2 FQNEAQ (reference sequence). The V and J ends lost 5 bases and 5 bases, in that order; junction bases with no gene match: 8. There are 15 residues in the CDR3. For the CDR3, the DNA is TGTGCCAGCAGCCTGACAGGGGCCGTCAACAATGAGCAGTTCTTC. Residues: CASSLTGAVNNEQFF. Full variable domain (missing parts from reference TRBV7-9 and TRBJ2-1): DTGVSQNPRHKITKRGQNVTFRCDPISEHNRLYWYRQTLGQGPEFLTYFQNEAQLEKSRLLSDRFSAERPKGSFSTLEIQRTEQGDSAMYLCASSLTGAVNNEQFFGPGTRLTVL.

The chain uses TRBV5-1 and TRBJ2-7; 7 bases are shared with TRBD2. Germline V CDR1 and CDR2: SGHRS, YFSETQ. J lost 3 bases, V lost 3 bases, and 15 bases had no gene match. CDR3 size: 17 residues. The CDR3 DNA sequence: TGCGCCAGCAGCTCGGGACTACAGTTCAGTCGGAGCTACGAGCAGTACTTC. Its translation is CASSSGLQFSRSYEQYF.

The chain combines TRBV30 with TRBJ1-3; D might be TRBD1 (6 bases). The CDR3 runs 15 residues. Germline V CDR1 and CDR2: GTSNPN, SVGIG (reference sequence). The ends were cut back, 2 bases at V and 2 bases at J, with 13 bases in the middle. The CDR3 region has the DNA TGTGCCTGGAGTACTTCGACAGGTACTGGAAACACCATATATTTT. This sequence encodes CAWSTSTGTGNTIYF. Supplemented by reference TRBV30 and TRBJ1-3, the full variable domain reads SQTIHQWPATLVQPVGSPLSLECTVEGTSNPNLYWYRQAAGRGLQLLFYSVGIGQISSEVPQNLSASRPQDRQFILSSKKLLLSDSGFYLCAWSTSTGTGNTIYFGEGSWLTVV.

The gene calls are TRBV5-8 and TRBJ2-5; TRBD2 matches 8 bases. V was pared by 4 bases and J by 4 bases, with 9 bases of the junction left unmatched. This CDR3 is 15 amino acids long. In germline, CDR1 is SGHTS, CDR2 YDEGEE. The DNA for the CDR3 is TGTGCCAGCAGCCCGACGGGAGGGGGAGGAGAGACCCAGTACTTC. It encodes CASSPTGGGGETQYF. The whole variable domain, remainder taken from reference TRBV5-8 and TRBJ2-5, is EAGVTQSPTHLIKTRGQQATLRCSPISGHTSVYWYQQALGLGLQFLLWYDEGEERNRGNFPPRFSGRQFPNYSSELNVNALELEDSALYLCASSPTGGGGETQYFGPGTRLLVL.

The CDR3 nucleotides read TGTGCCAGCATAAGGGACCAAGCAATGACTGGGAAACTGTTTTTT. It yields the protein CASIRDQAMTGKLFF. The chain is built from TRBV2 and TRBJ1-4; possibly TRBD1 for D (5 bases). V lost 7 bases to trimming and J lost 11 bases, with 23 bases between them. In germline, CDR1 is SNHLY, CDR2 FYNNEI. The CDR3 has 15 amino acids.

V and J are TRBV30 and TRBJ1-2; D is unclear. Germline V gene lookup returns CDR1 GTSNPN and CDR2 SVGIG (reference sequence). V shed 0 bases and J shed 8 bases, with 10 bases lying between them. The CDR3 totals 12 residues. The CDR3 sequence: CAWSVVSTGYTF. DNA of the CDR3: TGTGCCTGGAGTGTGGTGTCTACGGGCTACACCTTC.

The chain is built from TRBV5-1 and TRBJ1-3; TRBD1 matches at 7 bases. The length of the CDR3 is 15 residues. Germline CDR1 is SGHRS and CDR2 is YFSETQ. V gave up 4 bases and J gave up 5 bases; unmatched junction bases: 9. The CDR3 spells CASSREGQTRNTIYF. CDR3 nucleotide sequence: TGCGCCAGCAGCAGGGAGGGACAGACTAGAAACACCATATATTTT.

The chain carries TRBV6-5 and TRBJ1-5; D is ambiguous. With 6 bases removed from V and 1 base from J, the gap between germline ends came to 7 bases. This CDR3 comprises 13 residues. CDR1 and CDR2 (germline): MNHEY, SVGAGI. CDR3 in amino acids: CASRLDSNQPQHF. DNA of the CDR3: TGTGCCAGCAGGTTGGACAGCAATCAGCCCCAGCATTTT.

The chain combines TRBV4-3 with TRBJ2-7; 8 bases agree with TRBD2. Germline loops: CDR1 LGHNA, CDR2 YSLEER. The V gene end was trimmed by 1 base and the J gene end by 6 bases; junction bases not matched to a gene: 8. The CDR3 sequence is 15 residues long. CDR3: CASSQAGGAQSEQYF. CDR3 in DNA: TGCGCCAGCAGCCAAGCGGGAGGGGCGCAAAGCGAGCAGTACTTC.

The rearrangement links TRBV5-1 to TRBJ2-5; 10 bases line up with TRBD2. CDR3 length: 17 amino acids. The germline V gene encodes CDR1 SGHRS and CDR2 YFSETQ. The ends lost 0 bases at V and 3 bases at J; junction bases unmatched: 8. This CDR3 reads CASSLDASGGLKETQYF. The CDR3 coding sequence is TGCGCCAGCAGCTTGGATGCTAGCGGGGGCCTAAAAGAGACCCAGTACTTC. Combining the CDR3 with reference TRBV5-1 and TRBJ2-5 gives the whole variable domain KAGVTQTPRYLIKTRGQQVTLSCSPISGHRSVSWYQQTPGQGLQFLFEYFSETQRNKGNFPGRFSGRQFSNSRSEMNVSTLELGDSALYLCASSLDASGGLKETQYFGPGTRLLVL.

The chain uses TRBV3-1 (or the pseudogene TRBV3-2) and TRBJ2-5; D uncertain. Germline CDR1 is LGHDT and CDR2 is YNNKEL (reference sequence). V lost 1 base, J lost 3 bases, and 9 bases lay in between. CDR3 size: 14 residues. DNA for the CDR3: TGTGCCAGCAGCCAAGTCGGAAGGGAAGAGACCCAGTACTTC. It encodes CASSQVGREETQYF.

The chain has TRBV6-4 and TRBJ1-1; D remains unclear. V lost 0 bases, J lost 0 bases, and 5 bases lay in between. Germline CDR1 is MRHNA and CDR2 is SNTAGT. The CDR3 consists of 14 residues. The CDR3 loop is CASSDSSVNTEAFF. The CDR3 DNA reads as TGTGCCAGCAGTGACTCTTCGGTGAACACTGAAGCTTTCTTT.

The V and J genes are TRBV30 and TRBJ1-1; D gene unclear. V lost 0 bases and J 0 bases, leaving 11 bases between the germline ends. This CDR3 is built from 15 residues. CDR1 is GTSNPN, CDR2 SVGIG, per germline (reference sequence). This CDR3 reads CAWSVQWDLNTEAFF. CDR3 nucleotide sequence: TGTGCCTGGAGTGTACAGTGGGATCTGAACACTGAAGCTTTCTTT.

The V call is TRBV5-6, the J call TRBJ1-5, with TRBD1 identical over 7 bases. Germline assignment: CDR1 SGHDT and CDR2 YYEEEE. The CDR3 consists of 18 residues. V was pared by 1 base and J by 4 bases, with 14 bases of the junction left unmatched. This CDR3 reads CASSLRRTGTASNQPQHF. For the CDR3, the DNA is TGTGCCAGCAGCTTGAGGAGAACCGGGACAGCTTCTAATCAGCCCCAGCATTTT.

The rearrangement links TRBV5-8 to TRBJ1-3; possibly TRBD1 for D (5 bases). Trimming removed 0 bases from V and 0 bases from J, with 16 bases in between. The CDR3 totals 18 residues. CDR1 and CDR2 from the germline V gene are SGHTS and YDEGEE. The CDR3 sequence is CASSLVLLRGSSGNTIYF. The CDR3 nucleotides are TGTGCCAGCAGCTTGGTCTTGTTAAGGGGAAGCTCTGGAAACACCATATATTTT.

The rearrangement joins TRBV27 to TRBJ2-3, with D maybe TRBD1 (5 bases). CDR1 and CDR2 from the germline V gene are MNHEY and SMNVEV (reference sequence). V was shortened by 4 bases and J by 6 bases, with 14 bases between the two germline ends. The length of the CDR3 is 14 residues. CDR3 amino acids: CASSSGPGPDTQYF. The CDR3 bases are TGTGCCAGCAGTTCCGGTCCAGGGCCCGATACGCAGTATTTT.

J is TRBJ2-7 and V is TRBV11-1; D possibly matches TRBD1 or TRBD2 (6 bases each). V was shortened by 5 bases and J by 6 bases, with 14 bases between the two germline ends. CDR1 SGHAT and CDR2 FQDESV come from the germline V gene (reference sequence). The CDR3 is made up of 13 amino acids. Written as DNA, the CDR3 is TGTGCCAGCAGCAACCTCGGGGGCGCCGAGCAGTACTTC. Protein: CASSNLGGAEQYF.

The chain is built from TRBV3-1 (or the pseudogene TRBV3-2) and TRBJ1-2; D ambiguous. The CDR3 has 14 amino acids. Germline lookup yields CDR1 LGHDT and CDR2 YNNKEL (reference sequence). Trimming took off 4 bases at V and 4 bases at J, with 13 bases between the two ends. CDR3 loop: CASSPPTRPYGYTF. The CDR3 DNA sequence: TGTGCCAGCAGCCCTCCGACCCGGCCCTATGGCTACACCTTC.

There are a few counts of this clone. This chain connects TRBV27 to TRBJ2-7, with 8 bases matching TRBD1. There are 15 residues in the CDR3. With V trimmed by 4 bases and J by 0 bases, 5 bases remained unmatched. Germline V gene lookup returns CDR1 MNHEY and CDR2 SMNVEV (reference sequence). Written as DNA, the CDR3 is TGTGCCAGCAGTTCCGCGGACAGGGCCTCCTACGAGCAGTACTTC. This codes for CASSSADRASYEQYF.

To note about this clone: This may be a read error: a much more frequent sequence differs by one nucleotide. The sample carries other DNA sequences with the same CDR3. This rearrangement joins TRBV5-1 to TRBJ1-1; the D gene is possibly TRBD1 (5 bases). Per the germline V gene, CDR1 is SGHRS and CDR2 is YFSETQ. The CDR3 sequence is 14 residues long. Deletions cut 0 bases from V and 6 bases from J, with 12 bases between. The CDR3 is CASSLAGGYAEAFF. The CDR3 nucleotides are TGCGCCAGCAGCTTGGCCGGGGGATATGCTGAAGCTTTCTTT.

The V call is TRBV19, the J call TRBJ1-6; 9 nucleotides match TRBD1. The V segment lost 4 bases and the J segment 9 bases; nucleotides outside the gene matches: 4. There are 14 residues in the CDR3. Germline V gives CDR1 LNHDA, CDR2 SQIVND (reference sequence). The CDR3 DNA reads as TGTGCCAGTAGTACACAGGGGGCTGGTTCACCCCTCCACTTT. This encodes CASSTQGAGSPLHF.

This chain connects TRBV12-5 to TRBJ1-2, with D uncertain. Germline assignment: CDR1 LGHNT and CDR2 FRNRAP. The CDR3 is 14 amino acids. Trimming removed 3 bases from V and 4 bases from J, with 12 bases in between. The CDR3 DNA reads as TGTGCTAGTGGTTTCGGGTACAGCAGCTATGGCTACACCTTC. Encoded protein: CASGFGYSSYGYTF.

The CDR3 reads CASRPGSGRAGELFF. In DNA form, the CDR3 reads TGTGCCAGCAGACCAGGGTCAGGACGCGCCGGGGAGCTGTTTTTT. This chain connects TRBV2 to TRBJ2-2; TRBD1 is a possible D gene (5 bases). V lost 6 bases, J lost 6 bases, and 17 bases lay in between. This CDR3 spans 15 amino acids. CDR1 SNHLY and CDR2 FYNNEI come from the germline V gene.